This T cell receptor (beta chain) was identified in a study of cytomegalovirus exposure and HLA in healthy donors. Study details: Of all 398 donors who were genotyped, around 82% belonged to the Caucasian-associated ancestry cluster. Study-wide results and limits: Most CMV-associated TCR beta chains were later found to appear HLA-restricted. Reportedly, HLA-A and HLA-B alleles of most subjects were accurately predicted from TCR beta.

CDR1 and CDR2 (germline): SGHRS, YFSETQ. CDR3 length: 14 amino acids. V lost 4 bases to trimming and J lost 10 bases, with 15 bases between them. This clone was detected only a few times. Its antigen is unknown. Vbeta (60) and Jbeta (13) primers were used in the PCR. Here immunoSEQ multiplex PCR was the method, and the copy in TCRdb shows in-frame clones only, minus some. The sample yields some 200,000 clones, about four fifths seen once. The chain uses TRBV5-1 and TRBJ1-6; D may be TRBD1 (5 bases). Sample: PBMCs. This TCR derives from a woman aged 18 to 35 in good health and CMV-seronegative. The DNA of the CDR3 is TGCGCCAGCAGCGAAGGGGTTTTGCACTCACCCCTCCACTTT. Translating it yields CASSEGVLHSPLHF.